One and the same sample provided the 18 T cell receptor beta chains below, sequenced in a study of blood T cells in healthy people across ages. Primed by a sample-barcoded 5' primer and a J-beta primer mix, a second PCR proceeded for about 7 to 11 cycles. A single record per CDR3 protein comes from TCRdb applying MiXCR to the 5' RACE reads. The sample consists of about 1.6 million distinct CDR3 sequences, about 31% of them appearing once. Sequencing was carried out using blood. Every receptor here comes from a woman aged 25 to 39 in good health.

This clonotype was counted a few times. This chain joins TRBV9 and TRBJ1-2; D is perhaps TRBD1 (5 bases). The V gene's germline CDR1 is SGDLS and CDR2 YYNGEE. Trimming removed 0 bases at V and 4 bases at J, with 13 bases between. The CDR3 runs to 15 residues. This CDR3 reads CASSVDDSTSYGYTF. The CDR3 DNA sequence: TGTGCCAGCAGCGTAGATGACAGTACATCCTATGGCTACACCTTC. Based on the CDR3 plus reference TRBV9 and TRBJ1-2, the full variable domain is DSGVTQTPKHLITATGQRVTLRCSPRSGDLSVYWYQQSLDQGLQFLIQYYNGEERAKGNILERFSAQQFPDLHSELNLSSLELGDSALYFCASSVDDSTSYGYTFGSGTRLTVV.

The chain uses TRBV28 and TRBJ2-7, with 9 bases identical to TRBD1. The germline V gene has CDR1 MDHEN and CDR2 SYDVKM. The CDR3 length is 17 residues. V trimming: 5 bases; J trimming: 2 bases; junction bases outside the gene matches: 13. The CDR3 DNA reads TGTGCCAGCAGTCCCATTGTGGGACAGGGACCTACCTACGAGCAGTACTTC. Protein: CASSPIVGQGPTYEQYF.

This clonotype was counted between two and nine times. This rearrangement joins TRBV7-7 to TRBJ2-1; TRBD1 matches at 8 bases. Germline-derived CDR1 and CDR2 are SSHAT and FNYEAQ (reference sequence). The CDR3 runs to 16 residues. V lost 5 bases and J lost 2; bases outside the gene matches: 8. The CDR3 DNA follows: TGTGCCAGCAGCCAGGGGGCAAAACCTACCTACAATGAGCAGTTCTTC. It translates to CASSQGAKPTYNEQFF. Complete variable domain (other parts from reference TRBV7-7 and TRBJ2-1): GAGVSQSPRYKVTKRGQDVTLRCDPISSHATLYWYQQALGQGPEFLTYFNYEAQPDKSGLPSDRFSAERPEGSISTLTIQRTEQRDSAMYRCASSQGAKPTYNEQFFGPGTRLTVL.

This clonotype was picked up a small number of times. This chain links TRBV11-2 with TRBJ2-1, with a tentative D call TRBD2 (5 bases). The CDR3 sequence is 13 residues long. CDR1 is SGHAT and CDR2 is FQNNGV in the germline V gene. The germline V and J ends were trimmed by 6 bases and 7 bases, with 13 bases remaining between them. The CDR3 DNA follows: TGTGCCAGCAGGTACGGGGTAGCGAATGAGCAGTTCTTC. Encoded protein: CASRYGVANEQFF.

In the case of this clonotype: A junction end diverges from the germline sequence, so it may reflect a read error. The chain joins TRBV20-1 to TRBJ2-5, with D unclear. The germline CDR1 and CDR2 sequences are DFQATT and SNEGSKA (reference sequence). The CDR3 length is 13 residues. The CDR3 reads CSARAEKQETRYF. CDR3 coding DNA: TGCAGTGCTAGAGCCGAGAAACAAGAGACCCGGTACTTC.

The V gene is TRBV6-5, the J gene TRBJ2-5, with D possibly TRBD1 on 5 matching bases. CDR3 length equals 16 residues. V lost 7 bases, J lost 2 bases, and 20 bases lay in between. The germline gives CDR1 MNHEY, CDR2 SVGAGI. The CDR3 spells CASTGPQKGRQETQYF. CDR3 bases: TGTGCCAGCACAGGCCCCCAAAAGGGGCGGCAAGAGACCCAGTACTTC.

J is TRBJ1-5 and V is TRBV18; 12 bases map to TRBD1. V trimming: 6 bases; J trimming: 7 bases; junction bases outside the gene matches: 7. The CDR3 is made up of 15 amino acids. CDR1 and CDR2 from the germline V gene are KGHSH and LQKENI. The CDR3 spells CASSGGQGAIQPQHF. CDR3 DNA sequence: TGTGCCAGCTCGGGGGGACAGGGGGCTATCCAGCCCCAGCATTTT.

Written as DNA, the CDR3 is TGTGCCAGCAGCTATGGACAAGGCCCCCCAGAGACCCAGTACTTC. Translation gives CASSYGQGPPETQYF. V gene TRBV11-2 combines with J gene TRBJ2-5, with a possible D match to TRBD1 (5 bases). Trimming removed 4 bases from V and 4 bases from J, with 16 bases in between. The CDR3 is 15 residues long. Germline V lookup: CDR1 SGHAT, CDR2 FQNNGV. The variable domain in full, with the rest retrieved from reference TRBV11-2 and TRBJ2-5, is EAGVAQSPRYKIIEKRQSVAFWCNPISGHATLYWYQQILGQGPKLLIQFQNNGVVDDSQLPKDRFSAERLKGVDSTLKIQPAKLEDSAVYLCASSYGQGPPETQYFGPGTRLLVL.

The chain carries TRBV4-2 and TRBJ1-6, with unresolved D. The CDR3 totals 13 residues. In germline, CDR1 is LGHNA, CDR2 YNFKEQ. Trimming stripped 0 bases from V and 12 bases from J, with 9 bases between. CDR3: CASSQESGRPLHF. Written as DNA, the CDR3 is TGTGCCAGCAGCCAAGAAAGTGGTAGACCCCTCCACTTT.

In DNA, the CDR3 is TGTGCCAGCAGTGGTAGCAGTCGGACGGACATTACAGATACGCAGTATTTT. Encoded protein: CASSGSSRTDITDTQYF. The rearrangement links TRBV6-1 to TRBJ2-3; D may be TRBD1 (5 bases). The CDR3 sequence is 17 residues long. Germline CDR1 reads MNHNS; CDR2 reads SASEGT. V gave up 4 bases and J gave up 3 bases, with 20 bases separating them.

V gene TRBV5-5 combines with J gene TRBJ2-3; D is uncertain. The V end lost 3 bases, the J end lost 5 bases, and 10 bases lay between the germline ends. The CDR3 is made up of 13 amino acids. CDR1 is SGHKS and CDR2 is YYEKEE in the germline V gene (reference sequence). The CDR3, as DNA: TGTGCCAGCAGCTCGGTAGGGTTAGATACGCAGTATTTT. It specifies CASSSVGLDTQYF. The full variable domain, rest sourced from reference TRBV5-5 and TRBJ2-3, is DAGVTQSPTHLIKTRGQQVTLRCSPISGHKSVSWYQQVLGQGPQFIFQYYEKEERGRGNFPDRFSARQFPNYSSELNVNALLLGDSALYLCASSSVGLDTQYFGPGTRLTVL.

This rearrangement joins TRBV5-1 to TRBJ1-2; 7 bases line up with TRBD1. The germline V gene encodes CDR1 SGHRS and CDR2 YFSETQ. The V gene end was trimmed by 4 bases and the J gene end by 9 bases; junction bases not matched to a gene: 12. This CDR3 region has 14 residues. As DNA, the CDR3 is TGCGCCAGCAGCGACTCGCCGGGACAGCAGAGCTACACCTTC. Translated: CASSDSPGQQSYTF.

The gene calls are TRBV6-1 and TRBJ2-4, with TRBD1 identical over 7 bases. TRBJ2-7 matches the DNA end more closely, so the J call is doubtful. The germline V gene encodes CDR1 MNHNS and CDR2 SASEGT. This CDR3 contains 14 residues. The CDR3 here is CASSAATGMYEQYF. The CDR3 DNA is TGTGCCAGCAGTGCTGCGACAGGGATGTACGAGCAGTACTTC.

This chain uses TRBV4-1 with TRBJ2-5; TRBD1 is a possible D gene (6 bases). With 3 bases removed from V and 11 bases from J, the gap between germline ends came to 22 bases. CDR1 is MGHRA, CDR2 YSYEKL, per germline. The CDR3 is made up of 15 amino acids. The CDR3 sequence: CASSHGPTGPQEQYF. In DNA form, the CDR3 reads TGCGCCAGCAGCCACGGCCCTACAGGGCCTCAAGAGCAGTACTTC.

Only a few counts were recorded for this clonotype. The V gene is TRBV5-6, the J gene TRBJ2-5, with D tentatively TRBD1 or TRBD2 (7 bases each). The germline V and J ends were trimmed by 0 bases and 4 bases, with 19 bases remaining between them. The CDR3 is 17 amino acids. Germline CDR1 and CDR2: SGHDT and YYEEEE. The CDR3 DNA follows: TGTGCCAGCAGCTTGGCAGGGGGGGAGCCCCTCCCAGAGACCCAGTACTTC. Encoded protein: CASSLAGGEPLPETQYF. The full variable domain, in which reference TRBV5-6 and TRBJ2-5 provide the parts outside the CDR3, is DAGVTQSPTHLIKTRGQQVTLRCSPKSGHDTVSWYQQALGQGPQFIFQYYEEEERQRGNFPDRFSGHQFPNYSSELNVNALLLGDSALYLCASSLAGGEPLPETQYFGPGTRLLVL.

The sample holds many counts of this clonotype. The rearrangement links TRBV9 to TRBJ2-5; either TRBD1 or TRBD2 may supply D (5 bases each). Germline loops: CDR1 SGDLS, CDR2 YYNGEE. V lost 0 bases to trimming and J lost 5 bases, with 8 bases between them. This CDR3 is 13 amino acids long. CDR3 sequence: CASSVAEGETQYF. CDR3 coding DNA: TGTGCCAGCAGCGTAGCTGAGGGGGAGACCCAGTACTTC.

The chain links TRBV10-3 to TRBJ2-3; perhaps D is TRBD1 or TRBD2 (5 bases each). Germline V CDR1 and CDR2: ENHRY, SYGVKD. Trimming stripped 2 bases from V and 5 bases from J, with 14 bases between. This CDR3 is 15 amino acids long. The CDR3 is CAISEGVGELDTQYF. In DNA form, the CDR3 reads TGTGCCATCAGTGAGGGGGTAGGGGAGTTAGATACGCAGTATTTT.

In its sample, this clonotype was seen a few times. CDR3 sequence: CASSLNGARSPLHF. The CDR3 DNA reads TGTGCCAGCAGTTTAAACGGGGCGCGTTCACCCCTCCACTTT. The chain combines TRBV28 with TRBJ1-6; perhaps TRBD1 as D (5 bases). The germline V and J ends were trimmed by 2 bases and 9 bases, with 11 bases remaining between them. This CDR3 spans 14 amino acids. The germline V gene encodes CDR1 MDHEN and CDR2 SYDVKM.